This T cell receptor beta chain was recovered during a study of human T cells and chemical hapten exposure (dated by TCRdb to 2020 to 2022). Looking at the study overall: For sensitization, 2% DPC in acetone was applied to a 2 cm by 2 cm area of upper inner arm skin. Blood for TCR sequencing was provided by twenty-nine alopecia patients at one to four time points (pre-sensitization, 2, 6 and 24 weeks). Libraries were combined into a pool for sequencing, and differences in TCR yield between samples came mainly from small differences in library volumes within the pool. Alopecia areata with under or over 50% scalp involvement, alopecia totalis and alopecia universalis were represented in the patient cohort, which was mostly female. Patch testing was done on the upper back using Finn chambers containing 0.01% DPC, and results were scored after 6 days according to International Contact Dermatitis Research Group standards. Throughout the study period of around 25 weeks, patients also received therapeutic DPC doses to the scalp every week. In alopecia patients, the study followed how the peripheral blood TCR repertoire changed in vivo over primary and secondary sensitization to diphenylcyclopropenone (DPC), a hapten. Blood samples were taken from patients before sensitization (week 0) and at 2, 6 and about 24 weeks after DPC sensitization.

The table lists this clonotype with many counts. Its antigen target is currently unknown. The sample holds no much larger clone one base away, and base qualities are not on file. General study outcomes and caveats: Because every patient had alopecia, a presumed autoimmune disease, the patients' immune response might differ from that of healthy individuals. DPC sensitization did not change how many TCRs were above 1 in 1000 frequency, and no evidence was found of alterations in global repertoire structure. After repeated subsampling, changes were observed in the strength of the expansion versus patch-test correlation and in the threshold at which the correlation became significant. Patch test score correlated positively with the number of PT1 expanded TCRs, reaching significance at thresholds 8, 16 and 32 but not at 4. Expanded TCRs formed significantly more large CDR3 similarity clusters than pre-sensitization or healthy control sets, consistent with antigen-driven responses.

Taken from the germline V gene (reference sequence), the CDR1 and CDR2 loops are DFQATT and SNEGSKA. Trimming takes 3 bases from V and 5 bases from J, and the germline ends sit 17 bases apart. Inclusive of the bounding cysteine and phenylalanine, the CDR3 is 16 residues long. Only the CDR3 DNA stays, 48 bases, in frame from base 1. What the time point label conveys for this sample: patch test 2, 6 weeks after DPC sensitization. Read against the paper, the sample's treatment or condition label means: therapeutic diphenylcyclopropenone sensitization with weekly scalp DPC. At each patch-test visit, blood was drawn before the patch test was applied. Eligible patients were aged 18 to 70, diagnosed with alopecia, deemed suitable for DPC therapy, and excluded if pregnant. Total RNA was extracted from unfractionated whole blood collected in Tempus Blood RNA tubes. Receptors were amplified or captured by RACE. Data came from a NextSeq 500. During library preparation, unique molecular identifiers were attached to individual cDNA molecules so that TCRs could be counted quantitatively and reproducibly. Both TCR alpha and TCR beta chains were sequenced from each blood RNA sample. In the authors' own workflow: Samples had a median of about 96,000 TCRs, with a range from roughly 23,224 to 700,000. The Decombinator software suite was used to annotate the V, J and CDR3 of the TCR reads. For the PS versus PT1 abundance plots, all samples were subsampled to the same number of TCRs (28,000). Expanded TCRs were defined as absent before sensitization and observed at least eight times at the 2-week time point. TCRdb applied fastp at Q25 and MiXCR to the public reads, then kept only in-frame beta chains. Identical CDR3 protein sequences are pooled into one entry, listed with their most common genes and DNA. TCRdb's processing, not the authors' own work, is the source of the V and J calls. A total of tens of thousands of distinct CDR3 sequences appear in this sample, roughly 10% of them only once. Roughly 2.3% of the sample is taken by the ten largest.

The rearrangement joined TRBV20-1 to TRBJ1-6, with no confidently assigned D gene. This specimen was whole blood, taken in connection with sensitization to the hapten diphenylcyclopropenone (DPC). The receptor's source is a woman between 25 and 40 years old with alopecia areata. Some clones in this sample may be carry-over from other donors' samples. This receptor carries the CDR3 CSARSQLLGDNSPLHF. The DNA sequence is as follows: TGCAGTGCTAGGTCCCAACTACTGGGTGATAATTCACCCCTCCACTTT.